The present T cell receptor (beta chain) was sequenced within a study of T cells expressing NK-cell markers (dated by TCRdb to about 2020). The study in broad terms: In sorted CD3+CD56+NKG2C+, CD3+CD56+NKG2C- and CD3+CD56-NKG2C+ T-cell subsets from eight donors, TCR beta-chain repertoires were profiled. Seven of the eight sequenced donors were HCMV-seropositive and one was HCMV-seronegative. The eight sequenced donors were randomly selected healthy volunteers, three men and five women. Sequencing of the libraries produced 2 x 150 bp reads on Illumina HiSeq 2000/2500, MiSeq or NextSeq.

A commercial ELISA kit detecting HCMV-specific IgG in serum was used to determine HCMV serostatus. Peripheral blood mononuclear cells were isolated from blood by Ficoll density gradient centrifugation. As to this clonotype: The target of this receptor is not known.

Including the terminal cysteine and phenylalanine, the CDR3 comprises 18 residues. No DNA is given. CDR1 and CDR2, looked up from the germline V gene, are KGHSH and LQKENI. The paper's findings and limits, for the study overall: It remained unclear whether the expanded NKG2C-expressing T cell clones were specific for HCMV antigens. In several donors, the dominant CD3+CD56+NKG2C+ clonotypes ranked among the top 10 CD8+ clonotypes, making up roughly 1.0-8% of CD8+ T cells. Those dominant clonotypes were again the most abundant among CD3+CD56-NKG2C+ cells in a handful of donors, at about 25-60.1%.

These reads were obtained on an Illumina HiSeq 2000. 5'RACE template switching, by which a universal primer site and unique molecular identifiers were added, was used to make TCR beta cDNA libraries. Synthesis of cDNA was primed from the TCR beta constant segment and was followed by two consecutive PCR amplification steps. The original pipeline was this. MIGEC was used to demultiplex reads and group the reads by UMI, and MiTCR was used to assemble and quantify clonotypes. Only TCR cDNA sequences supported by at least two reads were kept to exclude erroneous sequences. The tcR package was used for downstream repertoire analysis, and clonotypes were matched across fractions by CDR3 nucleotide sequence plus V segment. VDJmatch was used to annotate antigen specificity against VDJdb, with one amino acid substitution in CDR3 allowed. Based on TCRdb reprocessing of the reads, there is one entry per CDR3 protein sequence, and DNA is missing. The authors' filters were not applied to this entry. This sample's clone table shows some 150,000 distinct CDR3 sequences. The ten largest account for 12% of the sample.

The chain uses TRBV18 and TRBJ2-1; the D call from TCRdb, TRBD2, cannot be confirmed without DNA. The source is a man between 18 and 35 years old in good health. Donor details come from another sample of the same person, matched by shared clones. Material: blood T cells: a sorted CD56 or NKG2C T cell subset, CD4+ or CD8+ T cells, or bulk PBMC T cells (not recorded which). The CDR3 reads CASSLSGTSGRGYNEQFF.